The following is a T cell receptor beta chain sequence with its context. This CDR3 is built from 15 residues. Trimming removed 0 bases from V and 2 bases from J, with 8 bases in between. Germline V gene data show CDR1 as LGHDT and CDR2 as YNNKEL (reference sequence). The data are from a study of blood T cell repertoires in COVID-19. On the study more broadly: Donors in the United States, Italy and Spain gave samples during acute or convalescent COVID-19. PBMCs, B-cell-depleted T cells, or T cells provided the cDNA or gDNA that made up the material.

Seattle patients were enrolled while actively infected and followed longitudinally. Methods used by the authors: For nucleated cells, counts were estimated from reference gene primer amplification. Measured with immunoSEQ multiplex PCR; TCRdb has only the in-frame clones, and not every one. Clone size and the V and J calls come from that table; the DNA yielded D and trimming. The sample yields about 230,000 clones, 70% to 90% seen once. The chain uses TRBV3-1 (or the pseudogene TRBV3-2) and TRBJ1-5, with a tentative D call TRBD1 (6 bases). The source material was peripheral blood. The TCR comes from a man aged 50-59 years with COVID-19, enrolled during active disease. This chain's CDR3 is CASSQDSGGNQPQHF. The CDR3 DNA reads TGTGCCAGCAGCCAAGATTCAGGGGGCAATCAGCCCCAGCATTTT.